Presented here are 15 T cell receptor beta chains from one specimen sequenced in a study of cytomegalovirus exposure and HLA in healthy donors. The PCR employed 60 Vbeta primers together with 13 Jbeta primers. The protocol was immunoSEQ multiplex PCR, while the TCRdb copy is restricted to in-frame clones and leaves out a portion. The sample consists of over 130,000 clones, around 59% of them appearing once. Sample: PBMCs. Receptors originate from a male donor in good health and CMV-seronegative.

The chain links TRBV7-3 to TRBJ1-5; D is possibly TRBD1 (6 bases). The germline V and J ends were trimmed by 1 base and 6 bases, with 10 bases remaining between them. The germline V gene has CDR1 SGHTA and CDR2 FQGTGA. The CDR3 length is 14 residues. The CDR3: CASSLNGGAQPQHF. The CDR3 DNA follows: TGTGCCAGCAGCTTAAATGGGGGGGCTCAGCCCCAGCATTTT.

The chain joins TRBV11-2 to TRBJ2-7; perhaps TRBD2 as D (6 bases). V shed 4 bases and J shed 7 bases, with 17 bases lying between them. Germline V lookup: CDR1 SGHAT, CDR2 FQNNGV. The CDR3 sequence is 14 residues long. This CDR3 is CASSWKGLGGEQYF. CDR3 sequence (DNA): TGTGCCAGCAGCTGGAAGGGGCTCGGGGGAGAGCAGTACTTC.

The gene calls are TRBV28 and TRBJ1-5, with a weak D call TRBD1 (6 bases). This CDR3 region has 15 residues. Per germline, CDR1 MDHEN and CDR2 SYDVKM. Trimming removed 3 bases from V and 2 bases from J, with 11 bases in between. CDR3 sequence (DNA): TGTGCCAGCAGTTTCCGCAGGGGAGGCAATCAGCCCCAGCATTTT. Translated: CASSFRRGGNQPQHF.

As concerns this clone: The junction departs from the called germline gene at one end, perhaps through a read error. The chain recombines TRBV19 with TRBJ2-2, with 7 nucleotides matching TRBD2. The CDR3 covers 16 residues. The germline CDR1 and CDR2 sequences are LNHDA and SQIVND (reference sequence). CDR3: CASTVVGGVNTRELFF. The CDR3 DNA sequence: TGTGCCAGTACGGTAGTGGGGGGGGTGAACACCAGGGAGCTGTTTTTT. Together with reference TRBV19 and TRBJ2-2, the CDR3 gives the full variable domain: DGGITQSPKYLFRKEGQNVTLSCEQNLNHDAMYWYRQDPGQGLRLIYYSQIVNDFQKGDIAEGYSVSREKKESFPLTVTSAQKNPTAFYLCASTVVGGVNTRELFFGEGSRLTVL.

The chain recombines TRBV6-5 with TRBJ2-1; D call uncertain. From germline, CDR1 is MNHEY and CDR2 SVGAGI. V lost 2 bases, J lost 1 base, and 9 bases lay in between. The CDR3 is 15 amino acids. The CDR3 loop is CASSYASLSYNEQFF. The CDR3 nucleotides are TGTGCCAGCAGTTACGCTAGTTTATCCTACAATGAGCAGTTCTTC.

This clone showed up just a few times. The chain uses TRBV2 and TRBJ1-4; TRBD1 is a possible D gene (5 bases). CDR1 and CDR2 from the germline V gene are SNHLY and FYNNEI. V lost 8 bases and J 2 bases, leaving 12 bases between the germline ends. The length of the CDR3 is 14 residues. The CDR3 loop is CASFPGRTNEKLFF. For the CDR3, the DNA is TGTGCCAGCTTTCCAGGGAGGACTAATGAAAAACTGTTTTTT.

This clone came up once. The rearrangement uses TRBV27 and TRBJ1-2; 9 positions match TRBD1. CDR3 size: 13 residues. CDR1 is MNHEY, CDR2 SMNVEV, per germline (reference sequence). V trimming: 6 bases; J trimming: 5 bases; junction bases outside the gene matches: 4. CDR3 nucleotide sequence: TGTGCCAGCAGGGACAGGGGAGGGTATGGCTACACCTTC. This codes for CASRDRGGYGYTF.

V and J are TRBV19 and TRBJ2-7, with D possibly matching TRBD2 (6 bases). This CDR3 comprises 16 residues. Trimming pared 5 bases from V and 1 base from J, leaving 18 bases between. Germline-derived CDR1 and CDR2 are LNHDA and SQIVND (reference sequence). CDR3 DNA: TGTGCCAGTAGTCCTGGGGGACTTCTACCATCCTACGAGCAGTACTTC. Translating gives CASSPGGLLPSYEQYF.

V usage is TRBV6-5 and J usage is TRBJ2-3; D may be TRBD2 (5 bases). V gave up 6 bases and J gave up 0 bases, with 13 bases separating them. CDR1 and CDR2 (germline): MNHEY, SVGAGI. The CDR3 extends over 15 amino acids. CDR3 bases: TGTGCCAGCAGCCGGAGACTAAGTAGCACAGATACGCAGTATTTT. Amino acid sequence: CASSRRLSSTDTQYF.

This chain connects TRBV9 to TRBJ2-5; a possible D gene is TRBD2 (6 bases). CDR1 is SGDLS, CDR2 YYNGEE, per germline. Trimming removed 4 bases at V and 4 bases at J, with 14 bases between. This CDR3 contains 14 residues. CDR3 in amino acids: CASSTPVGGETQYF. The CDR3, as DNA: TGTGCCAGCAGCACCCCCGTGGGGGGAGAGACCCAGTACTTC.

This clone was seen more than once but under ten times. The chain recombines TRBV5-1 with TRBJ2-1; 11 bases agree with TRBD2. The trim removed 0 bases at V and 3 bases at J, leaving 2 bases unmatched. The length of the CDR3 is 16 residues. Germline CDR1 SGHRS, CDR2 YFSETQ. CDR3 residues: CASSLGTSGGYNEQFF. The DNA of the CDR3 is TGCGCCAGCAGCTTGGGAACTAGCGGGGGCTACAATGAGCAGTTCTTC. Complete variable domain (other parts from reference TRBV5-1 and TRBJ2-1): KAGVTQTPRYLIKTRGQQVTLSCSPISGHRSVSWYQQTPGQGLQFLFEYFSETQRNKGNFPGRFSGRQFSNSRSEMNVSTLELGDSALYLCASSLGTSGGYNEQFFGPGTRLTVL.

The rearrangement links TRBV18 to TRBJ2-1, with D unclear. The CDR3 consists of 16 residues. The V end lost 5 bases, the J end lost 4 bases, and 18 bases lay between the germline ends. Germline V CDR1 and CDR2: KGHSH, LQKENI. CDR3 loop: CASSYSVRSDYNEQFF. CDR3 sequence (DNA): TGTGCCAGCTCATATAGTGTTAGATCCGATTACAATGAGCAGTTCTTC.

The CDR3: CASMDTGLSEAFF. The CDR3 DNA sequence: TGTGCCAGCATGGACACGGGCCTAAGTGAAGCTTTCTTT. The chain couples TRBV27 to TRBJ1-1, with D possibly matching TRBD1 (5 bases). Germline CDR1 reads MNHEY; CDR2 reads SMNVEV (reference sequence). V dropped 7 bases and J dropped 7 bases, with 16 bases sitting between them. The CDR3 has 13 residues.

The chain recombines TRBV6-5 with TRBJ1-6; perhaps TRBD1 as D (6 bases). This CDR3 has 15 amino acids. The ends were cut back, 4 bases at V and 9 bases at J, with 16 bases in the middle. In germline, CDR1 is MNHEY, CDR2 SVGAGI. The CDR3 is CASSWGDEGGSPLHF. CDR3 DNA sequence: TGTGCCAGCAGTTGGGGTGACGAAGGGGGTTCACCCCTCCACTTT.

The chain carries TRBV2 and TRBJ1-1; D is possibly TRBD1 (6 bases). V lost 7 bases, J lost 2 bases, and 11 bases lay in between. Germline V gene lookup returns CDR1 SNHLY and CDR2 FYNNEI. The CDR3 spans 13 residues. CDR3 sequence reads: CASKMDRNTEAFF. In DNA form, the CDR3 reads TGTGCCAGCAAGATGGACAGAAACACTGAAGCTTTCTTT.